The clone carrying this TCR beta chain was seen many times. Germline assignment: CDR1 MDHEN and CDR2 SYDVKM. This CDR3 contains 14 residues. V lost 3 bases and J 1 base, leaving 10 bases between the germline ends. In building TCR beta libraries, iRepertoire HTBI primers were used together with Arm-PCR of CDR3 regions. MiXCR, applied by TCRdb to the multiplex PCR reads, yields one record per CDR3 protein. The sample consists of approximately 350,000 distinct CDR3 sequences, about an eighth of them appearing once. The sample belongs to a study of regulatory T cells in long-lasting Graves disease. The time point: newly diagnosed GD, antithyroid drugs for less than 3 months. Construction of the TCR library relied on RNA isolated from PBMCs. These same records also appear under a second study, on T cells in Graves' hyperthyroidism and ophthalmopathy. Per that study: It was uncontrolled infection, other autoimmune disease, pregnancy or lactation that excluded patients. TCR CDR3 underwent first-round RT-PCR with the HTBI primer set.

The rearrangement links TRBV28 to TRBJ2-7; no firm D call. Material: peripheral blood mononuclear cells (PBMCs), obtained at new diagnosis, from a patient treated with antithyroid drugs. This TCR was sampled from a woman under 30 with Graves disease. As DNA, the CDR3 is TGTGCCAGCAGTTTGGGCGGTGGGTCCTACGAGCAGTACTTC. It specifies CASSLGGGSYEQYF.